A selection of T cell receptor beta chains follows, all from one sample in a study of cytomegalovirus exposure and HLA in healthy donors. The method was immunoSEQ multiplex PCR; TCRdb's version includes in-frame clones alone and lacks a portion of them. The data contain some 170,000 clones, about four fifths of them singletons. Sequences were obtained from PBMCs. Receptor source: a woman aged 18-30 years in good health and CMV-seropositive. Each CDR3 is given with its conserved first and last residue. A D gene is named only where the DNA matches it firmly. Where a row states a size, it is once, few, many or the class of an expanded clone; other rows omit it.

cdr3_nt cdr3_aa j_call v_call d_call clone_size
TGCAGCGTTGAAGATGACAGGGGGCCCCCCTACGAGCAGTACTTC CSVEDDRGPPYEQYF TRBJ2-7 TRBV29-1 TRBD1 once
TGTGCCAGCAGCCCTAGGAGGAGCTATGGCTACACCTTC CASSPRRSYGYTF TRBJ1-2 TRBV11-2 NA few
TGTGCCAGCAGCGCGGACAGTACCACTGAAGCTTTCTTT CASSADSTTEAFF TRBJ1-1 TRBV7-8 NA NA
TGTGCCAGCAGCTTAATGGGGACAGGGAATGAAAAACTGTTTTTT CASSLMGTGNEKLFF TRBJ1-4 TRBV11-2 TRBD1 NA
TGTGCCAGCAGTTACAGTGGAACGCGGGGCACCGGGGAGCTGTTTTTT CASSYSGTRGTGELFF TRBJ2-2 TRBV7-3 NA NA
TGTGCCAGCAGCTCGAACCGGGACAGGGGGGTCTACGAGCAGTACTTC CASSSNRDRGVYEQYF TRBJ2-7 TRBV7-6 TRBD1 NA
TGTGCCAGCAGCGTATCCAGGATGAACACTGAAGCTTTCTTT CASSVSRMNTEAFF TRBJ1-1 TRBV2 NA NA
TGTGCCACCAGCGGCTACTTGGGGACTAGCGGGGGAGAAAGCACAGATACGCAGTATTTT CATSGYLGTSGGESTDTQYF TRBJ2-3 TRBV15 TRBD2 once
TGCAGCGTTGATGGACTCCTCGAGACTGAAGCTTTCTTT CSVDGLLETEAFF TRBJ1-1 TRBV29-1 NA once
TGTGCCAGCAGTCCACGCGGTTTCGGGCGGGGGGGCACAGATACGCAGTATTTT CASSPRGFGRGGTDTQYF TRBJ2-3 TRBV28 TRBD2 NA
TGCGCCAGCAGCCACCGACAGGGAGGCGCGGAGGGCTACACCTTC CASSHRQGGAEGYTF TRBJ1-2 TRBV4-1 TRBD1 NA
TGCGCCAGCAGCCTCCACCGGGACAGAGGATATGGCTACACCTTC CASSLHRDRGYGYTF TRBJ1-2 TRBV4-3 TRBD1 once
TGTGCCAGCTCGAAGCTTAAGCGGGACTCCTCGGATGGCTACACCTTC CASSKLKRDSSDGYTF TRBJ1-2 TRBV18 NA NA
TGTGCCAGCAGTGTAGGGGCGACGCATTCACCCCTCCACTTT CASSVGATHSPLHF TRBJ1-6 TRBV6-6 NA few
TGTGCCAGCAGCGCCGTATCGGTCAGCACAAATACGGGGGCTTTCTTT CASSAVSVSTNTGAFF TRBJ1-1 TRBV7-2 NA NA
TGTGCCAGCAGCCAAGACTTTTATGGCTACACCTTC CASSQDFYGYTF TRBJ1-2 TRBV4-2 NA NA
TGTGCCTGGAGTCCCGGGACAGTCTCCTACGAGCAGTACTTC CAWSPGTVSYEQYF TRBJ2-7 TRBV30 TRBD1 once
TGTGCCAGCAGCTTTAGGGGCTACAATGAGCAGTTCTTC CASSFRGYNEQFF TRBJ2-1 TRBV7-9 NA NA
TGTGCCAGCAGCTCCACGGCGGCTAGCACAGATACGCAGTATTTT CASSSTAASTDTQYF TRBJ2-3 TRBV9 NA NA
TGTGCCAGTAGCCAGATTGGGAGGACGTACGAGCAGTACTTC CASSQIGRTYEQYF TRBJ2-7 TRBV19 NA NA
TGTGCCAGCAGCTTTTTACTGACAGGGGGCCCCACCTACGAGCAGTACTTC CASSFLLTGGPTYEQYF TRBJ2-7 TRBV13 TRBD1 NA
TGTGCCAGCAGTTGGACAGGTACCAATGAGCAGTTCTTC CASSWTGTNEQFF TRBJ2-1 TRBV6-6 TRBD1 NA
TGCGCCAGCAGCCAAGGGGCGGTAACGGGAGGCAAAAACATTCAGTACTTC CASSQGAVTGGKNIQYF TRBJ2-4 TRBV4-1 TRBD2 NA
TGTGCCAGCAGCCGTGACAGAGCAACTAATGAAAAACTGTTTTTT CASSRDRATNEKLFF TRBJ1-4 TRBV5-4 NA NA
TGCAGCGTTGAAGCGGACCGACAGGGGGGCACTGAAGCTTTCTTT CSVEADRQGGTEAFF TRBJ1-1 TRBV29-1 TRBD1 NA
TGTGCCAGCAGCTTCGGCCAGGGCAATCTGAGCTCCTATAATTCACCCCTCCACTTT CASSFGQGNLSSYNSPLHF TRBJ1-6 TRBV7-6 NA NA
TGTGCCAGCAGTTATCCCCCAGGGAGGGGAGAGACCCAGTACTTC CASSYPPGRGETQYF TRBJ2-5 TRBV6-5 TRBD2 NA
TGTGCCAGCAGTTTTAAGGGGAACTATGGCTACACCTTC CASSFKGNYGYTF TRBJ1-2 TRBV27 NA NA
TGTGCCAGCAGTGGGGCAGGCGGGGCCGTTTATGGCTACACCTTC CASSGAGGAVYGYTF TRBJ1-2 TRBV25-1 NA once
TGTGCCAGCAGCTTAACTTCAGGGAGGTCCTATAATTCACCCCTCCACTTT CASSLTSGRSYNSPLHF TRBJ1-6 TRBV11-2 NA NA
TGTGCCAGCAGCTCATGGACAGGGGGAAGACCAGAAGCTTTCTTT CASSSWTGGRPEAFF TRBJ1-1 TRBV5-4 TRBD1 NA
TGTGCCAGCAGTTCAGATAGACACCTAGCCAAAAACAGTCAGTACTTC CASSSDRHLAKNSQYF TRBJ2-4 TRBV7-2 NA few
TGCACCAGCAGCCAACCCACTTGGGGGGTAGATACGCAGTATTTT CTSSQPTWGVDTQYF TRBJ2-3 TRBV1 NA once
TGTGCCTGGAGTGAAGGGGTGGTGACACACTATGGCTACACCTTC CAWSEGVVTHYGYTF TRBJ1-2 TRBV30 NA NA
TGTGCCAGCAGGTCTACAGCCTCCTATAATTCACCCCTCCACTTT CASRSTASYNSPLHF TRBJ1-6 TRBV7-9 NA NA
TGTGCCACCAGCAGTGGGGGGGCGAACACTGAAGCTTTCTTT CATSSGGANTEAFF TRBJ1-1 TRBV15 NA NA
TGTGCCAGCAGCTTAAGCAGCGGGACAGGGGGCTATGGCTACACCTTC CASSLSSGTGGYGYTF TRBJ1-2 TRBV11-2 TRBD1 NA
TGTGCCAGCACCGAACTAGCGGGGGGCGGGGATACGCAGTATTTT CASTELAGGGDTQYF TRBJ2-3 TRBV2 TRBD2 NA
TGTGCCAGCAGCTTCGGATCGGGGGGTGGCTACACCTTC CASSFGSGGGYTF TRBJ1-2 TRBV7-2 NA NA
TGCGCCAGCAGCTGGGATAGGGCGGGTGAAGCTTTCTTT CASSWDRAGEAFF TRBJ1-1 TRBV5-1 NA few
TGTGCCAGCAGCGCACGGGACAGGGACCACGAGCAGTACTTC CASSARDRDHEQYF TRBJ2-7 TRBV5-4 TRBD1 NA
TGTGCCAGCAGCGTTTCTAGCGGGGGTAGAGATACGCAGTATTTT CASSVSSGGRDTQYF TRBJ2-3 TRBV9 TRBD2 NA
TGTGCCAGTAGTACTCGTCATACTAGCGGGGGGGCCTGGGAGACCCAGTACTTC CASSTRHTSGGAWETQYF TRBJ2-5 TRBV19 TRBD2 NA
TGTGCCAGCAGTTCTCAGCCGGGACAAGGAATGGGAGAGCAGTACTTC CASSSQPGQGMGEQYF TRBJ2-7 TRBV6-6 NA NA
TGTGCCAGTAGTGCTCTTACATGGAGCGAAAAACTGTTTTTT CASSALTWSEKLFF TRBJ1-4 TRBV19 NA few
TGTGCCAGCAGCTTAGGATGGGGACAGGGGGTCAACGAGCAGTACTTC CASSLGWGQGVNEQYF TRBJ2-7 TRBV11-3 TRBD1 few
TGTGCCAGCAGCTTGGCATACGGGAACACTGAAGCTTTCTTT CASSLAYGNTEAFF TRBJ1-1 TRBV5-6 NA NA
TGTGCCAGCAGCTCGCCGACAGGGGGTTCACCCCTCCACTTT CASSSPTGGSPLHF TRBJ1-6 TRBV5-6 TRBD1 NA
TGTGCCAGCAGTTCATTGGACAGGGGGTATGGCTACACCTTC CASSSLDRGYGYTF TRBJ1-2 TRBV6-5 TRBD1 NA
TGTGCCAGCTCACCCGACCAGGGCCCCGCTGGTAGCTATGGCTACACCTTC CASSPDQGPAGSYGYTF TRBJ1-2 TRBV18 NA once
TGTGCCAGCAGCTTTTGGCTAGCGGGACAGTTCCAAGAGACCCAGTACTTC CASSFWLAGQFQETQYF TRBJ2-5 TRBV5-4 TRBD2 NA
TGTGCCAGCAGTGCCCGGACAGGGAGCTCCTATAATTCACCCCTCCACTTT CASSARTGSSYNSPLHF TRBJ1-6 TRBV2 TRBD1 NA
TGTGCCAGCTTGACACCGGGGAGGTGGTATGGCTACACCTTC CASLTPGRWYGYTF TRBJ1-2 TRBV6-1 NA NA
TGCAGCGTTCAGGAGGCTTCCTACGAGCAGTACTTC CSVQEASYEQYF TRBJ2-7 TRBV29-1 NA NA
TGTGCCAGCAGCTTAAGAACAGGGAACACTGAAGCTTTCTTT CASSLRTGNTEAFF TRBJ1-1 TRBV9 NA NA